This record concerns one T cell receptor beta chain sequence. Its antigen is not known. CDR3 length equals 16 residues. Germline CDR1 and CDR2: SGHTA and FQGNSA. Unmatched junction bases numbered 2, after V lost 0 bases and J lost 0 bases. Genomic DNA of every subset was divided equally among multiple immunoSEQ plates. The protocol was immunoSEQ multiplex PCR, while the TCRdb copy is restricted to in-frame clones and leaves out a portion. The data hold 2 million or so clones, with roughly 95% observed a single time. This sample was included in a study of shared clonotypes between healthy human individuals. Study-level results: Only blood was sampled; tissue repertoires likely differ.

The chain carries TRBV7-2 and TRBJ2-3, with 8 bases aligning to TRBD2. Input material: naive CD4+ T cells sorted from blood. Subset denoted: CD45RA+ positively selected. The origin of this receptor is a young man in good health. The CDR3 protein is CASSLASGASTDTQYF. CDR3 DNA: TGTGCCAGCAGCTTAGCTAGCGGGGCTAGCACAGATACGCAGTATTTT.